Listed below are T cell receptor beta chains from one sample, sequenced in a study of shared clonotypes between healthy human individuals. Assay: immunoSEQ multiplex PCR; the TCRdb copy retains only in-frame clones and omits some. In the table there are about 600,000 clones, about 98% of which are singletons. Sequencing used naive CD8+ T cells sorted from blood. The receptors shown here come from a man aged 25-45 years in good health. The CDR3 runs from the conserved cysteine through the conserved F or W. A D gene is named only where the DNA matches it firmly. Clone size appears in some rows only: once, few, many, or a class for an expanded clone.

cdr3_aa: CASSLGSFGGNEQFF; cdr3_nt: TGTGCCAGCAGTCTCGGGTCTTTTGGTGGCAATGAGCAGTTCTTC; d_call: .; j_call: TRBJ2-1; clone_size: once; v_call: TRBV27
cdr3_aa: CATSRDRQGATEAFF; cdr3_nt: TGTGCCACCAGCAGAGATCGACAGGGGGCCACTGAAGCTTTCTTT; d_call: TRBD1; j_call: TRBJ1-1; clone_size: .; v_call: TRBV15
cdr3_aa: CASSVGGSTDTQYF; cdr3_nt: TGTGCCAGCAGCGTAGGCGGTAGCACAGATACGCAGTATTTT; d_call: .; j_call: TRBJ2-3; clone_size: .; v_call: TRBV9
cdr3_aa: CAIREGTQSETQYF; cdr3_nt: TGTGCCATCAGGGAGGGAACACAATCAGAGACCCAGTACTTC; d_call: .; j_call: TRBJ2-5; clone_size: .; v_call: TRBV10-3
cdr3_aa: CAIWQGRDEQYF; cdr3_nt: TGTGCCATCTGGCAGGGGAGGGACGAGCAGTACTTC; d_call: .; j_call: TRBJ2-7; clone_size: .; v_call: TRBV10-3
cdr3_aa: CASSPSPGTDNTGELFF; cdr3_nt: TGTGCCAGCAGCCCCTCCCCCGGGACAGACAACACCGGGGAGCTGTTTTTT; d_call: TRBD1; j_call: TRBJ2-2; clone_size: .; v_call: TRBV7-9
cdr3_aa: CASSRTDTQYF; cdr3_nt: TGTGCCAGCAGCCGCACAGATACGCAGTATTTT; d_call: .; j_call: TRBJ2-3; clone_size: .; v_call: TRBV27
cdr3_aa: CASSVGGNTGELFF; cdr3_nt: TGTGCCAGCAGCGTAGGGGGTAACACCGGGGAGCTGTTTTTT; d_call: .; j_call: TRBJ2-2; clone_size: .; v_call: TRBV9
cdr3_aa: CASSPAGGRLTEAFF; cdr3_nt: TGTGCCAGCAGCCCAGCGGGTGGCAGGTTAACTGAAGCTTTCTTT; d_call: .; j_call: TRBJ1-1; clone_size: .; v_call: TRBV5-5
cdr3_aa: CASSFLAGEVTGELFF; cdr3_nt: TGTGCCAGCAGCTTTTTGGCAGGGGAGGTAACCGGGGAGCTGTTTTTT; d_call: .; j_call: TRBJ2-2; clone_size: .; v_call: TRBV7-3
cdr3_aa: CASSRPGLYNEQFF; cdr3_nt: TGTGCCAGCAGCCGCCCCGGCCTCTACAATGAGCAGTTCTTC; d_call: .; j_call: TRBJ2-1; clone_size: once; v_call: TRBV25-1